Listed below are T cell receptor beta chains from one sample, sequenced in a study of blood T cell repertoires in COVID-19. The repertoire was sequenced with immunoSEQ multiplex PCR; TCRdb's copy has only in-frame clones and lacks some. The sample has around 250,000 clones, around 80% seen once; the top ten hold around 4.1%. The sample comprised PBMCs or T cells enriched from blood (not recorded which). The receptors stem from a man aged 25 to 45 with acute COVID-19. Each CDR3 is given with its conserved first and last residue. Each record gives: D gene, V gene, J gene, clone size, CDR3 DNA, CDR3 protein. The D gene is left open where the match is weak. Size tells how often a clone was seen (once, few, many) or the class of an expanded clone, and some rows leave it out.

D: .
V: TRBV21-1
J: TRBJ2-5
size: .
DNA: TGTGCCAGCAGCAAAAGGGGGGGCGGCCCGGGGGAGACCCAGTACTTC
CDR3: CASSKRGGGPGETQYF

D: .
V: TRBV7-7
J: TRBJ2-1
size: .
DNA: TGTGCTAGCAGCTTAAGCGGCGCGGTAGAGCAGTTCTTC
CDR3: CASSLSGAVEQFF

D: .
V: TRBV27
J: TRBJ1-4
size: .
DNA: TGTGCCAGCAGTTTATTGGACAGCCATAATGAAAAACTGTTTTTT
CDR3: CASSLLDSHNEKLFF

D: .
V: TRBV6-5
J: TRBJ1-5
size: .
DNA: TGTGCCAGCAGTTACTCGACGCGCGGCGTGTGGCCCCAGCATTTT
CDR3: CASSYSTRGVWPQHF

D: .
V: TRBV28
J: TRBJ1-5
size: few
DNA: TGTGCCAGCAGTTTAATGGGACTGTCCCTCCAGCCCCAGCATTTT
CDR3: CASSLMGLSLQPQHF

D: TRBD2
V: TRBV6-2/TRBV6-3
J: TRBJ2-3
size: once
DNA: TGTGCCAGCAGTCGAACTAGCGGGGTGATGGATACGCAGTATTTT
CDR3: CASSRTSGVMDTQYF

D: .
V: TRBV28
J: TRBJ1-5
size: .
DNA: TGTGCCAGCAGTTTATTGGGTACAGGGAATCAGCCCCAGCATTTT
CDR3: CASSLLGTGNQPQHF

D: .
V: TRBV19
J: TRBJ2-2
size: .
DNA: TGTGCCAGTGGTCCGATAGACAGCGCGAACACCGGGGAGCTGTTTTTT
CDR3: CASGPIDSANTGELFF

D: .
V: TRBV5-6
J: TRBJ2-3
size: once
DNA: TGTGCCAGCAGCGCCGGGACTCGAGCACCAGATACGCAGTATTTT
CDR3: CASSAGTRAPDTQYF

D: .
V: TRBV7-2
J: TRBJ1-2
size: once
DNA: TGTGCCAGCAGCGCCCAGGTTCTCAGCAGGGACTATGGCTACACCTTC
CDR3: CASSAQVLSRDYGYTF

D: .
V: TRBV4-3
J: TRBJ2-4
size: few
DNA: TGCGCCAGCAGCCAAGATGGGACCGGGAGTAGAAGCATTCAGTACTTC
CDR3: CASSQDGTGSRSIQYF

D: TRBD2
V: TRBV5-8
J: TRBJ2-3
size: once
DNA: TGTGCCAGCACCGTAAATCAAGCGGGGGGAACAGATACGCAGTATTTT
CDR3: CASTVNQAGGTDTQYF

D: TRBD2
V: TRBV15
J: TRBJ2-1
size: .
DNA: TGTGCCACCAGCTCTACTGGGACTAGCGCGAACAATGAGCAGTTCTTC
CDR3: CATSSTGTSANNEQFF

D: TRBD1
V: TRBV6-5
J: TRBJ1-4
size: .
DNA: TGTGCCAGCAGCCCGGACAGGGTGGGTGATGAAAAACTGTTTTTT
CDR3: CASSPDRVGDEKLFF

D: .
V: TRBV19
J: TRBJ1-5
size: .
DNA: TGTGCCAGTAGTCTGACAGGTATTCAACAGCCCCAGCATTTT
CDR3: CASSLTGIQQPQHF

D: .
V: TRBV7-2
J: TRBJ1-3
size: .
DNA: TGTGCCAGCAGCTTAGTAGAAATCAGGACTGGAAACACCATATATTTT
CDR3: CASSLVEIRTGNTIYF

D: .
V: TRBV2
J: TRBJ2-5
size: .
DNA: TGTGCCAGCAGTGAAAACCAGGGTGTTACGGCCCAGTACTTC
CDR3: CASSENQGVTAQYF

D: TRBD1
V: TRBV5-4
J: TRBJ2-2
size: .
DNA: TGTGCCAGCAGCCAAGGACAGGTCAGCACCGGGGAGCTGTTTTTT
CDR3: CASSQGQVSTGELFF

D: TRBD2
V: TRBV7-3
J: TRBJ2-3
size: .
DNA: TGTGCCAGCAGCAGGACCGGACTAGCGGGAGGGAGCACAGATACGCAGTATTTT
CDR3: CASSRTGLAGGSTDTQYF

D: .
V: TRBV6-5
J: TRBJ2-3
size: .
DNA: TGTGCCAGCAGTTACGGGGGCGGTGGCACAGATACGCAGTATTTT
CDR3: CASSYGGGGTDTQYF

D: TRBD1
V: TRBV25-1
J: TRBJ2-1
size: once
DNA: TGTGCCAGCAGTGACGGACAGGGGCCCTACAATGAGCAGTTCTTC
CDR3: CASSDGQGPYNEQFF

D: TRBD1
V: TRBV7-2
J: TRBJ1-2
size: few
DNA: TGTGCCAGCAGCTTAGGACCGGGACAGCTAAACTATGGCTACACCTTC
CDR3: CASSLGPGQLNYGYTF

D: TRBD1
V: TRBV5-4
J: TRBJ2-5
size: .
DNA: TGTGCCAGCAGCGCAAACAGGGGGAACCAAGAGACCCAGTACTTC
CDR3: CASSANRGNQETQYF

D: .
V: TRBV19
J: TRBJ1-3
size: .
DNA: TGTGCCAGTAGTATCACTCGGACGGGACTTGGAAACACCATATATTTT
CDR3: CASSITRTGLGNTIYF

D: TRBD1
V: TRBV11-3
J: TRBJ2-5
size: .
DNA: TGTGCCAGCAGCCAGGGGGCAGAAGAGACCCAGTACTTC
CDR3: CASSQGAEETQYF

D: .
V: TRBV6-6
J: TRBJ1-2
size: .
DNA: TGTGCCAGCAGTCAACAGGGCCTATCTCTTGGCTACACCTTC
CDR3: CASSQQGLSLGYTF

D: TRBD1
V: TRBV6-6
J: TRBJ1-5
size: .
DNA: TGTGCCAGCGGGACAGGGGCGTATCAGCCCCAGCATTTT
CDR3: CASGTGAYQPQHF

D: .
V: TRBV6-5
J: TRBJ1-4
size: .
DNA: TGTGCCAGCAGTACTCGGAGTAATGAAAAACTGTTTTTT
CDR3: CASSTRSNEKLFF

D: TRBD2
V: TRBV19
J: TRBJ2-2
size: .
DNA: TGTGCCAGTAGTATGTTCGCGGGGGGAACCGGGGAGCTGTTTTTT
CDR3: CASSMFAGGTGELFF

D: .
V: TRBV18
J: TRBJ1-5
size: .
DNA: TGTGCCAGCTCACCAAGGTTGGAAGTGGGCCAGCCCCAGCATTTT
CDR3: CASSPRLEVGQPQHF

D: .
V: TRBV15
J: TRBJ1-2
size: .
DNA: TGTGCCACCAGCGGGACCCCACAGGGAACCTATGGCTACACCTTC
CDR3: CATSGTPQGTYGYTF

D: .
V: TRBV7-2
J: TRBJ2-1
size: .
DNA: TGTGCCAGCAGCTTAAGGGACTTCCAGTTCTTC
CDR3: CASSLRDFQFF

D: .
V: TRBV5-8
J: TRBJ2-4
size: .
DNA: TGTGCCAGCAGCCTTACAGGGCGGCCTGGGTTTCAGTACTTC
CDR3: CASSLTGRPGFQYF

D: TRBD1
V: TRBV7-2
J: TRBJ2-1
size: .
DNA: TGTGCCAGCAGCAGGGACAGGGGTGCTGAGCAGTTCTTC
CDR3: CASSRDRGAEQFF

D: .
V: TRBV6-5
J: TRBJ2-1
size: .
DNA: TGTGCCAGCAGTTACTCTGAGGGTCCCCACAATGAGCAGTTCTTC
CDR3: CASSYSEGPHNEQFF

D: TRBD2
V: TRBV7-8
J: TRBJ2-1
size: .
DNA: TGTGCCAGCAGCTTAGCGCGGACTAGCGGAGACAATGAGCAGTTCTTC
CDR3: CASSLARTSGDNEQFF

D: .
V: TRBV5-4
J: TRBJ1-5
size: .
DNA: TGTGCCAGCAGCGTGCAGGGTGGCAATCAGCCCCAGCATTTT
CDR3: CASSVQGGNQPQHF

D: TRBD1
V: TRBV6-2/TRBV6-3
J: TRBJ2-1
size: few
DNA: TGTGCCAGCGGTTCGGGGACAGGGTCCAGTGAGCAGTTCTTC
CDR3: CASGSGTGSSEQFF

D: .
V: TRBV13
J: TRBJ2-3
size: .
DNA: TGTGCCAGCAGCTTGGCCTCGGGGGCAGATACGCAGTATTTT
CDR3: CASSLASGADTQYF

D: .
V: TRBV3-1/TRBV3-2
J: TRBJ2-3
size: .
DNA: TGTGCCAGCAGCCAGAACTTGAATACGCAGTATTTT
CDR3: CASSQNLNTQYF

D: .
V: TRBV7-2
J: TRBJ1-5
size: .
DNA: TGTGCCAGCAGCCCAGACATCAGCAGCAATCAGCCCCAGCATTTT
CDR3: CASSPDISSNQPQHF